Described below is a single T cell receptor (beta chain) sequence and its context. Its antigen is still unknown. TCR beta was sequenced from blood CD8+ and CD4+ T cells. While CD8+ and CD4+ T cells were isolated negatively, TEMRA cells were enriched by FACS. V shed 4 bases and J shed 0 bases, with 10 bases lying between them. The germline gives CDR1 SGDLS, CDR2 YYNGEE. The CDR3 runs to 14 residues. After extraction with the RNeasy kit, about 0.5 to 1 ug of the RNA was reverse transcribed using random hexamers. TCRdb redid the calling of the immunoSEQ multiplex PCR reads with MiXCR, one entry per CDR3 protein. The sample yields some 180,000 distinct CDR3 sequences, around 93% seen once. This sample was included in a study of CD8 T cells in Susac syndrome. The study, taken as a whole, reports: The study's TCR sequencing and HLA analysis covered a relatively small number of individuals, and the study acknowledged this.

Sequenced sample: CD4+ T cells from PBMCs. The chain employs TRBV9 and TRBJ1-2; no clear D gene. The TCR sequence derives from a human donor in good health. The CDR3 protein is CASSKGFSNYGYTF. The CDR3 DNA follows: TGTGCCAGCAGCAAGGGATTTTCTAACTATGGCTACACCTTC.